This is a list of T cell receptor beta chains from one sample in a study of cytomegalovirus exposure and HLA in healthy donors. Repertoires were generated with immunoSEQ multiplex PCR, while TCRdb's copy carries only in-frame clones and drops some. The table records approximately 260,000 clones, about 93% of them present only once. Material: PBMCs. The receptors here all came from a girl aged 2 to 10 in good health and CMV-seronegative. The CDR3 runs from the conserved cysteine through the conserved F or W. Each record gives: D gene, J gene, V gene, clone size, CDR3 protein, CDR3 DNA. A D gene is named only where the DNA matches it firmly. Clone size is given for some rows only: seen once, a few or many times, or a class if the clone is expanded.

>TRBD2|TRBJ2-5|TRBV5-6|-
CASSGGLAGGGETQYF
TGTGCCAGCAGCGGAGGACTAGCGGGAGGAGGAGAGACCCAGTACTTC
>TRBD1|TRBJ2-5|TRBV27|-
CASSLLSTGQNQETQYF
TGTGCCAGCAGTTTATTATCCACGGGACAGAACCAAGAGACCCAGTACTTC
>TRBD1|TRBJ2-7|TRBV27|-
CASSTGQGLAYEQYF
TGTGCCAGCAGCACTGGACAGGGGCTGGCCTACGAGCAGTACTTC
>TRBD1|TRBJ1-2|TRBV2|-
CAKTGNYGYTF
TGTGCCAAGACAGGGAACTATGGCTACACCTTC
>-|TRBJ2-3|TRBV5-4|-
CASSLNTLPSTDTQYF
TGTGCCAGCAGCTTAAACACACTACCTAGCACAGATACGCAGTATTTT
>-|TRBJ1-2|TRBV30|-
CAWSVKGTSYGYTF
TGTGCCTGGAGTGTGAAGGGGACAAGCTATGGCTACACCTTC
>-|TRBJ1-5|TRBV7-9|-
CASSFGQNQPQHF
TGTGCCAGCAGCTTTGGGCAGAATCAGCCCCAGCATTTT
>TRBD1|TRBJ2-2|TRBV15|-
CATSKRGQELFF
TGTGCCACCAGTAAGAGGGGGCAGGAGCTGTTTTTT
>-|TRBJ1-6|TRBV11-2|-
CASSLPGQGSLPLHF
TGTGCCAGCAGCTTACCGGGGCAGGGGAGCCTTCCCCTCCACTTT
>TRBD1|TRBJ1-2|TRBV7-9|few
CASSLEWTGTLSNYGYTF
TGTGCCAGCAGCTTAGAATGGACAGGGACTTTATCTAACTATGGCTACACCTTC
>-|TRBJ1-2|TRBV9|-
CASSDIYGYTF
TGTGCCAGCAGCGATATATATGGCTACACCTTC
>TRBD1|TRBJ1-6|TRBV28|once
CASRAGTGINSPLHF
TGTGCCAGCAGGGCAGGGACAGGGATAAATTCACCCCTCCACTTT
>-|TRBJ2-5|TRBV25-1|few
CASSEGLGETQYF
TGTGCCAGCAGTGAAGGACTGGGGGAGACCCAGTACTTC
>TRBD1|TRBJ2-2|TRBV28|-
CASSFSAGGTGELFF
TGTGCCAGCAGTTTTTCGGCAGGGGGAACCGGGGAGCTGTTTTTT
>TRBD1|TRBJ1-6|TRBV19|-
CASSWDRGPGSPLHF
TGTGCCAGTAGTTGGGACAGGGGGCCAGGATCACCCCTCCACTTT
>-|TRBJ1-1|TRBV1|-
CTSSQAPQGGITEAFF
TGCACCAGCAGCCAAGCCCCGCAGGGCGGAATCACTGAAGCTTTCTTT
>-|TRBJ2-3|TRBV10-2|-
CASSPPLAWTSTDTQYF
TGCGCCAGCAGTCCCCCTCTAGCTTGGACTAGCACAGATACGCAGTATTTT
>-|TRBJ1-5|TRBV5-1|-
CASSRETGQPQHF
TGCGCCAGCAGCCGCGAGACAGGTCAGCCCCAGCATTTT
>TRBD2|TRBJ2-1|TRBV7-6|once
CASSSLTPGLGSDEQFF
TGTGCCAGCAGCTCCCTTACTCCGGGACTAGGGTCAGATGAGCAGTTCTTC
>TRBD2|TRBJ2-1|TRBV5-8|-
CASSFSATSGGHSYNEQFF
TGTGCCAGCAGCTTTTCCGCGACTAGCGGGGGGCACTCCTACAATGAGCAGTTCTTC
>TRBD2|TRBJ2-1|TRBV5-1|-
CASSLVPGLAGGGGSYNEQFF
TGCGCCAGCAGCTTGGTTCCGGGACTAGCGGGAGGGGGGGGCTCCTACAATGAGCAGTTCTTC
>TRBD1|TRBJ2-2|TRBV18|-
CASSGDSTFTGELFF
TGTGCCAGCTCCGGGGACAGTACATTCACCGGGGAGCTGTTTTTT
>-|TRBJ2-7|TRBV2|-
CASRAADPLIYEQYF
TGTGCCAGCAGGGCAGCGGATCCCCTCATCTACGAGCAGTACTTC
>-|TRBJ2-6|TRBV5-1|-
CASSLWSRVNSGANVLTF
TGCGCCAGCAGCTTGTGGAGCAGGGTGAACTCTGGGGCCAACGTCCTGACTTTC
>TRBD2|TRBJ2-7|TRBV6-4|-
CASSDLAGVFPYEQYF
TGTGCCAGCAGTGACCTGGCGGGGGTTTTTCCCTACGAGCAGTACTTC
>-|TRBJ2-1|TRBV15|-
CATSRDQGLNEQFF
TGTGCCACCAGCAGAGATCAGGGGTTGAATGAGCAGTTCTTC
>-|TRBJ2-7|TRBV5-5|-
CASSLEPDTSYEQYF
TGTGCCAGCAGCTTGGAGCCCGACACCTCCTACGAGCAGTACTTC
>TRBD2|TRBJ2-5|TRBV28|-
CASSPSGGAGETQYF
TGTGCCAGCAGCCCTAGCGGGGGGGCCGGAGAGACCCAGTACTTC
>-|TRBJ1-2|TRBV19|-
CASSKGWSLNYGYTF
TGTGCCAGTAGTAAGGGGTGGTCCCTTAACTATGGCTACACCTTC
>TRBD1|TRBJ1-2|TRBV19|-
CASSLTDLDRTVYGYTF
TGTGCCAGTAGTCTAACCGATCTGGACAGGACGGTCTATGGCTACACCTTC
>-|TRBJ1-5|TRBV2|-
CATKMDSHSNQPQHF
TGTGCCACCAAGATGGACAGCCATAGCAATCAGCCCCAGCATTTT
>TRBD1|TRBJ1-1|TRBV30|-
CAWSARGQGSPEAFF
TGTGCCTGGAGTGCCCGCGGACAGGGGTCTCCTGAAGCTTTCTTT
>-|TRBJ1-1|TRBV19|-
CASSIGGGAGTEAFF
TGTGCCAGTAGTATAGGGGGGGGCGCGGGCACTGAAGCTTTCTTT
>TRBD2|TRBJ2-1|TRBV6-5|-
CASSPGLAGGYEQFF
TGTGCCAGCAGTCCCGGACTAGCGGGAGGTTATGAGCAGTTCTTC
>TRBD1|TRBJ1-2|TRBV6-5|-
CASSYDGTGRYGYTF
TGTGCCAGCAGCTACGATGGGACAGGGAGGTATGGCTACACCTTC
>TRBD2|TRBJ2-3|TRBV27|once
CASSFNGGRAGRDTQYF
TGTGCCAGCAGTTTTAACGGCGGGAGGGCCGGGAGAGATACGCAGTATTTT
>TRBD2|TRBJ2-1|TRBV7-9|-
CASSQSGDLNEQFF
TGTGCCAGCAGCCAAAGCGGGGACCTCAATGAGCAGTTCTTC
>-|TRBJ1-1|TRBV5-1|-
CASSPTITNTEAFF
TGCGCCAGCAGCCCGACAATCACGAACACTGAAGCTTTCTTT
>TRBD2|TRBJ2-3|TRBV5-1|-
CASSLISGRGTDTQYF
TGCGCCAGCAGCTTGATTAGCGGGAGAGGGACAGATACGCAGTATTTT
>-|TRBJ1-3|TRBV6-5|-
CASAKTGSSGNTIYF
TGTGCCAGCGCTAAAACAGGATCCTCTGGAAACACCATATATTTT
>-|TRBJ2-7|TRBV29-1|few
CSVGHSYEQYF
TGCAGCGTTGGACACTCCTACGAGCAGTACTTC
>TRBD2|TRBJ2-4|TRBV5-6|once
CASSWGLAGGPKNIQYF
TGTGCCAGCAGCTGGGGACTAGCGGGAGGGCCCAAAAACATTCAGTACTTC
>TRBD1|TRBJ2-7|TRBV23-1|-
CASSQSGTGKKQKTYEQYF
TGCGCCAGCAGTCAATCAGGGACAGGAAAAAAACAAAAAACCTACGAGCAGTACTTC
>-|TRBJ1-3|TRBV4-1|-
CASSPIEGAGNTIYF
TGCGCCAGCAGTCCGATTGAGGGGGCTGGAAACACCATATATTTT
>-|TRBJ2-1|TRBV5-6|-
CASSLGTSYNEQFF
TGTGCCAGCAGCTTGGGGACATCCTACAATGAGCAGTTCTTC
>TRBD2|TRBJ2-5|TRBV7-6|-
CASSFPWGGQETQYF
TGTGCCAGCAGCTTCCCCTGGGGGGGACAAGAGACCCAGTACTTC